This T cell receptor beta chain was identified in a study of T cells after yellow fever vaccination. TCRdb analysed the 5' RACE reads with MiXCR anew, one entry per CDR3 protein. The table shows about 170,000 distinct CDR3 sequences, with roughly 11% occurring only once. The CDR3 loop spans 15 amino acids. CDR1 is SGHVS, CDR2 FNYEAQ, per germline. Trimming cost V 3 bases and J 5 bases; bases outside gene matches: 6. Study-wide results and limits: Most clones from primary vaccination resurfaced after the booster (about 96% CD4, 70% to 90% CD8).

In regard to this clonotype: Antigen unknown.

This specimen was CD8+ T cells sorted from PBMCs, taken 15 days after the yellow fever booster vaccination. The sequence was obtained from a man younger than 35 who received the YFV17D yellow fever vaccine. The rearrangement links TRBV7-6 to TRBJ2-2; 7 bases map to TRBD1. As DNA, the CDR3 is TGTGCCAGCAGCTTGACAGGGAGTCGGACCGGGGAGCTGTTTTTT. It yields the protein CASSLTGSRTGELFF. Full variable domain (remainder filled in from reference TRBV7-6 and TRBJ2-2): GAGVSQSPRYKVTKRGQDVALRCDPISGHVSLYWYRQALGQGPEFLTYFNYEAQQDKSGLPNDRFSAERPEGSISTLTIQRTEQRDSAMYRCASSLTGSRTGELFFGEGSRLTVL.